The T cell receptor beta chain under discussion was sequenced for a study of shared clonotypes between healthy human individuals. Clones were read by immunoSEQ multiplex PCR, and TCRdb kept only the in-frame ones, dropping some. Of about 1 million clones listed, approximately 78% were seen once; the top ten hold under 0.6%. CDR3 length equals 14 residues. The germline CDR1 and CDR2 sequences are SGHTA and FQGTGA. The V segment lost 9 bases and the J segment 1 base; nucleotides outside the gene matches: 7. Sample: memory CD4+ T cells from PBMCs. The subset denotes: CD45RA-negative fraction. The clonotype originates from a man aged 18 to 29 in good health. Some clones in this sample may be carry-over from other donors' samples. The J gene is TRBJ1-1, the V gene TRBV7-3, with TRBD1 identical over 8 bases. The CDR3: CASSPQGANTEAFF. For the CDR3, the DNA is TGTGCCAGTTCCCCCCAGGGGGCGAACACTGAAGCTTTCTTT.